The sequence of this TCR beta chain was determined in a study of T cell repertoires in cytomegalovirus infection. Study summary: An indication of both CMV infection and matching HLA type came from public TCR beta signatures.

Notes on the study in general: There were HLA-C-restricted CMV-specific TCR beta clonotypes dominating the ex vivo response.

A single record per CDR3 protein comes from TCRdb applying MiXCR to the reads. The profile shows roughly 69,000 distinct CDR3 sequences, approximately 30% of them singletons. In the case of this clonotype: Its specificity is not known.

The CDR3 covers 14 residues. Trimming stripped 3 bases from V and 0 bases from J, with 5 bases between. The chain has TRBV12-3 or TRBV12-4 and TRBJ1-4; no definite D call. The sample consisted of CD8+ T cells from cultured PBMCs, taken from culture after CMV antigen stimulation. This sequence was found in a human donor in good health (CMV status not recorded). Some clones in this sample may be carry-over from other donors' samples. The CDR3 nucleotides are TGTGCCAGCAGTTTCGGTCCAACTAATGAAAAACTGTTTTTT. It encodes CASSFGPTNEKLFF.